A single sample is the source of the 8 T cell receptor beta chains below, sequenced in a study of breast tumors, draining lymph nodes, adjacent tissues. Axillary draining lymph nodes of breast cancer patients supplied the node samples. MiXCR, applied by TCRdb to the multiplex PCR reads, yields one record per CDR3 protein. This sample has approximately 180,000 distinct CDR3 sequences, with 30% to 35% found just once. The sample taken for sequencing was axillary lymph node tissue. The receptors stem from a female donor with breast cancer. Some clones in this sample may be carry-over from other donors' samples.

In this sample, this clonotype turned up many times. This chain joins TRBV6-5 and TRBJ2-7, with D perhaps TRBD2 (7 bases). CDR3 length: 18 residues. V lost 6 bases and J 1 base, leaving 25 bases between the germline ends. Germline V CDR1 and CDR2: MNHEY, SVGAGI. The CDR3 loop is CASRSKGRGSFRSYEQYF. The CDR3 nucleotides read TGTGCCAGCAGGAGTAAAGGGAGGGGGTCCTTTAGATCCTACGAGCAGTACTTC.

The CDR3 sequence: CASSLGGAASGANVLTF. In DNA form, the CDR3 reads TGTGCCAGCAGCTTAGGGGGCGCTGCTTCTGGGGCCAACGTCCTGACTTTC. The V call is TRBV11-2, the J call TRBJ2-6; D is perhaps TRBD1 (5 bases). Per germline, CDR1 SGHAT and CDR2 FQNNGV. The V gene lost 1 base and the J gene lost 1 base, with 11 bases spanning the gap. CDR3 length equals 17 residues.

This clonotype was seen at least ten times. The V gene is TRBV19, the J gene TRBJ2-2; D might be TRBD2 (6 bases). Germline V gene lookup returns CDR1 LNHDA and CDR2 SQIVND (reference sequence). The CDR3 sequence is 14 residues long. Trimming removed 8 bases at V and 3 bases at J, with 13 bases between. Here the CDR3 DNA reads TGTGCCAGTTCCGGCTGGGGGGACACCGGGGAGCTGTTTTTT. Translation: CASSGWGDTGELFF.

This clonotype was counted at least ten times. The rearrangement links TRBV15 to TRBJ2-6, with 10 bases lining up with TRBD1. Germline V gene sequence: CDR1 LNHNV, CDR2 YYDKDF (reference sequence). The V segment lost 1 base and the J segment 2 bases; nucleotides outside the gene matches: 5. This CDR3 is built from 18 residues. The DNA of the CDR3 is TGTGCCACCAGCAGAGTGAGAGGACAGGGGGCTGGGGCCAACGTCCTGACTTTC. Protein sequence: CATSRVRGQGAGANVLTF.

This clonotype was found many times. The chain is built from TRBV29-1 and TRBJ2-5; a weak D match, TRBD2 (7 bases). Germline CDR1 reads SQVTM; CDR2 reads ANQGSEA. The V and J ends lost 7 bases and 9 bases respectively, with 24 bases between them. The CDR3 is 14 amino acids. CDR3 sequence (DNA): TGCAGCGCGACGGGGGGCCCTCAGAGGGCGGCCCAGTACTTC. It translates to CSATGGPQRAAQYF.

This clonotype showed up many times. The chain employs TRBV10-3 and TRBJ2-5; 8 nucleotides match TRBD2. Trimming cost V 3 bases and J 5 bases; bases outside gene matches: 8. Germline values: CDR1 ENHRY, CDR2 SYGVKD. This CDR3 is 15 amino acids long. The CDR3 reads CAISDRSGSVETQYF. The CDR3 DNA sequence: TGTGCCATCAGTGACCGGAGCGGGAGTGTGGAGACCCAGTACTTC.

J is TRBJ2-2 and V is TRBV5-4; D remains ambiguous. This CDR3 has 16 residues. The V gene's germline CDR1 is SGHNT and CDR2 YYREEE (reference sequence). V was trimmed by 5 bases and J by 2 bases, leaving 16 bases between them. DNA of the CDR3: TGTGCCAGCAGAAGAAGTCTCTCTGGAAACACCGGGGAGCTGTTTTTT. It yields the protein CASRRSLSGNTGELFF.

Ten or more counts support this clonotype. The rearrangement links TRBV6-1 to TRBJ1-2; D gene unclear. The CDR3 is 13 amino acids. Germline V gene lookup returns CDR1 MNHNS and CDR2 SASEGT. The V end lost 9 bases, the J end lost 6 bases, and 17 bases lay between the germline ends. The CDR3 loop reads CASSESSLHGYTF. DNA for the CDR3: TGTGCCAGTTCTGAGTCCAGTCTGCATGGCTACACCTTC.